What follows is one T cell receptor (beta chain) and its context. One Seattle source followed patients from active infection through their disease course. The data were taken from a study of blood T cell repertoires in COVID-19. Study as a whole: Samples representing acute and convalescent COVID-19 were sourced from the United States, Italy and Spain.

This CDR3 has 13 residues. The V end was cut by 3 bases, the J end by 2 bases, with 11 bases between. From germline, CDR1 is DFQATT and CDR2 SNEGSKA (reference sequence). The assay was immunoSEQ multiplex PCR, and TCRdb's table has in-frame clones only and misses some. The sample comprises some 100,000 clones, about 91% of which are singletons, and around 2% rests with the top ten. The receptor comes from a man aged 50 to 59 with COVID-19, enrolled during active disease. Sequenced: peripheral blood. The chain combines TRBV20-1 with TRBJ2-7; TRBD1 might be the D (5 bases). In DNA, the CDR3 is TGCAGTGCTAGTCAGGGTCCCCCCTACGAGCAGTACTTC. Translated, it gives CSASQGPPYEQYF.